A single sample is the source of the 32 T cell receptor beta chains below, sequenced in a study of OX40 agonist ivuxolimab in advanced cancers. Some clones are missing from TCRdb's copy, which holds only in-frame ones; the method was immunoSEQ multiplex PCR. Among around 23,000 clones listed, approximately 78% were seen once. The specimen was CD4+ or CD8+ T cells sorted from blood, collected in a trial of the OX40 agonist ivuxolimab. The receptor set was obtained from an adult with an advanced solid tumor such as melanoma, head and neck, liver or kidney cancer.

The V gene is TRBV6-6, the J gene TRBJ1-2; D perhaps matches TRBD1 (5 bases). The CDR3 contains 13 residues. CDR1 and CDR2 from the germline V gene are MNHNY and SVGAGI (reference sequence). Trimming stripped 5 bases from V and 1 base from J, with 8 bases between. The CDR3 loop is CASSPGGNYGYTF. For the CDR3, the DNA is TGTGCCAGCAGTCCCGGGGGTAACTATGGCTACACCTTC.

The rearrangement links TRBV19 to TRBJ1-2, with D uncertain. Germline V gives CDR1 LNHDA, CDR2 SQIVND (reference sequence). The CDR3 is made up of 14 amino acids. V was shortened by 3 bases and J by 3 bases, with 11 bases between the two germline ends. The CDR3 spells CASSMERPDYGYTF. CDR3 sequence (DNA): TGTGCCAGTAGTATGGAAAGACCCGACTATGGCTACACCTTC.

V and J are TRBV9 and TRBJ2-3; the D is unclear. The CDR3 is made up of 15 amino acids. Germline CDR1 SGDLS, CDR2 YYNGEE. V lost 4 bases and J lost 1, with 13 bases in between. CDR3 sequence: CASSSRLRRTDTQYF. In nucleotides, the CDR3 is TGTGCCAGCAGCTCCCGTTTAAGACGCACAGATACGCAGTATTTT.

V gene TRBV6-4 combines with J gene TRBJ2-2; weak D call: TRBD2 (6 bases). The germline CDR1 and CDR2 sequences are MRHNA and SNTAGT. V was clipped by 0 bases and J by 8 bases, with 13 bases between them. The CDR3 is made up of 15 amino acids. CDR3: CASSDSLYGSGELFF. For the CDR3, the DNA is TGTGCCAGCAGTGACTCACTCTACGGGAGTGGGGAGCTGTTTTTT.

The V and J genes are TRBV5-6 and TRBJ2-1, with 9 positions matching TRBD2. Germline assignment: CDR1 SGHDT and CDR2 YYEEEE. The CDR3 is 14 amino acids. Trimming at V came to 4 bases and at J to 5 bases, leaving 4 bases not matched to a gene. The CDR3 DNA sequence: TGTGCCAGCAGCCTGGGACTAGCCAACAATGAGCAGTTCTTC. Its translation: CASSLGLANNEQFF.

This sequence joins TRBV7-9 and TRBJ2-4; D possibly corresponds to TRBD2 (6 bases). This CDR3 is 14 amino acids long. V was trimmed by 5 bases and J by 5 bases, leaving 13 bases between them. The germline CDR1 and CDR2 sequences are SEHNR and FQNEAQ (reference sequence). The chain's CDR3 is CASSPRTTQNIQYF. The CDR3 DNA reads TGTGCCAGCAGCCCAAGGACTACCCAAAACATTCAGTACTTC.

The DNA of the CDR3 is TGTGCCAGCAGCTTCAGCGGGGGGCCACACAATGAGCAGTTCTTC. Its translation: CASSFSGGPHNEQFF. The chain carries TRBV5-4 and TRBJ2-1; 9 nucleotides match TRBD2. The CDR3 totals 15 residues. Trimming cost V 2 bases and J 5 bases; bases outside gene matches: 5. The germline V gene has CDR1 SGHNT and CDR2 YYREEE (reference sequence).

The chain joins TRBV4-1 to TRBJ1-1; no firm D call. The CDR3 spans 13 residues. Germline CDR1 and CDR2: MGHRA and YSYEKL. Trimming stripped 2 bases from V and 9 bases from J, with 13 bases between. CDR3 in amino acids: CASSQLSGFQAFF. The CDR3 DNA reads as TGCGCCAGCAGCCAACTTTCGGGGTTCCAAGCTTTCTTT.

The chain recombines TRBV2 with TRBJ2-3, with 13 bases identical to TRBD2. CDR1 is SNHLY and CDR2 is FYNNEI in the germline V gene. J lost 0 bases, V lost 3 bases, and 3 bases had no gene match. The CDR3 extends over 17 amino acids. CDR3 region: CASSEGLAGSSTDTQYF. CDR3 nucleotides: TGTGCCAGCAGTGAGGGACTAGCGGGATCTAGCACAGATACGCAGTATTTT.

The chain links TRBV4-1 to TRBJ1-1, with D perhaps matching TRBD1 (5 bases). CDR1 MGHRA and CDR2 YSYEKL come from the germline V gene. The CDR3 is 14 residues long. Trimming shortened V by 0 bases and J by 8 bases, and 13 bases separated the two germline ends. The CDR3 nucleotides are TGCGCCAGCAGCCAAGAATTCGACAGACCAGAAGCTTTCTTT. The encoded protein is CASSQEFDRPEAFF.

This clone was picked up a small number of times. This chain connects TRBV4-1 to TRBJ1-1; D is unclear. Germline V gene data show CDR1 as MGHRA and CDR2 as YSYEKL. Trimming cost V 4 bases and J 2 bases, with 14 bases left between them. The CDR3 has 15 residues. As DNA, the CDR3 is TGCGCCAGCAGCCCCCCGGAGGTGGCTAACACTGAAGCTTTCTTT. This encodes CASSPPEVANTEAFF.

In DNA, the CDR3 is TGTGCCAGCAGTTCTACAGGTGGGCCCTACGAGCAGTACTTC. It codes for CASSSTGGPYEQYF. J is TRBJ2-7 and V is TRBV27; possibly TRBD1 for D (5 bases). V lost 4 bases and J 2 bases, leaving 12 bases between the germline ends. There are 14 residues in the CDR3. Germline V gene data show CDR1 as MNHEY and CDR2 as SMNVEV (reference sequence).

In its sample, this clone ranks as medium-sized (0.01 to 0.1%). The chain employs TRBV10-1 and TRBJ2-7; the match to TRBD2 covers 10 bases. Germline V gene data show CDR1 as WNHNN and CDR2 as SYGVQD (reference sequence). CDR3 length equals 17 residues. The junction had 9 bases not matched to a gene; V was cut back by 2 bases and J by 2 bases. The CDR3 loop reads CASSEDSLAGVPYEQYF. CDR3 bases: TGCGCCAGCAGTGAGGACTCCCTAGCGGGAGTTCCCTACGAGCAGTACTTC.

On this clone itself: One end of the junction varies from germline; a read error may be responsible. This chain joins TRBV6-1 and TRBJ2-7; D remains unclear. Germline V gene data show CDR1 as MNHNS and CDR2 as SASEGT. The CDR3 extends over 9 amino acids. The CDR3, as DNA: TGTGCCAGCAGTGATCCTCCTATATTC. The encoded protein is CASSDPPIF.

This chain links TRBV27 with TRBJ2-1; the D call may be TRBD1 or TRBD2 (5 bases each). The CDR3 loop spans 15 amino acids. Trimming stripped 5 bases from V and 0 bases from J, with 11 bases between. The germline V gene encodes CDR1 MNHEY and CDR2 SMNVEV (reference sequence). The CDR3 loop reads CASSSRDGSYNEQFF. CDR3 DNA sequence: TGTGCCAGCAGTAGCCGGGACGGCTCCTACAATGAGCAGTTCTTC.

CDR3 sequence: CASSPWDGHTDTQYF. The CDR3 bases are TGTGCCAGCAGCCCCTGGGACGGTCACACAGATACGCAGTATTTT. The V and J genes are TRBV4-2 and TRBJ2-3, with D perhaps assigned TRBD1 or TRBD2 (5 bases each). The CDR3 length is 15 residues. Deletions cut 4 bases from V and 2 bases from J, with 13 bases between. Germline values: CDR1 LGHNA, CDR2 YNFKEQ.

The rearrangement joins TRBV9 to TRBJ2-2; the match to TRBD1 covers 9 bases. The germline CDR1 and CDR2 sequences are SGDLS and YYNGEE. J was trimmed by 4 bases and V by 0 bases; bases with no gene match: 4. This CDR3 comprises 16 residues. CDR3 nucleotides: TGTGCCAGCAGCGTAGGGGGACAGGGTAGCACCGGGGAGCTGTTTTTT. Its protein product is CASSVGGQGSTGELFF.

The chain joins TRBV6-1 to TRBJ2-1, with unresolved D. V lost 1 base and J 0 bases, leaving 4 bases between the germline ends. The CDR3 length is 14 residues. The germline V gene has CDR1 MNHNS and CDR2 SASEGT. The CDR3 nucleotides read TGTGCCAGCAGTGAAGAGGCCTCCTACAATGAGCAGTTCTTC. It codes for CASSEEASYNEQFF.

The CDR3, as DNA: TGTGCCAGCAGTGACGGGGAGGGTCGGGAGCAGTACTTC. It is translated as CASSDGEGREQYF. This rearrangement joins TRBV6-4 to TRBJ2-7; TRBD2 matches at 7 bases. CDR1 is MRHNA, CDR2 SNTAGT, per germline. The junction had 5 bases not matched to a gene; V was cut back by 2 bases and J by 7 bases. The CDR3 runs to 13 residues.

V is TRBV7-5 and J is TRBJ1-3. TRBV7-5 is classified as a pseudogene. This CDR3 spans 18 amino acids. CDR3 nucleotides: TGTGTCAGAAGCTTTCAGCACATACGGGGGGCGCTCGGAAACACCATATATTTT. Residues: CVRSFQHIRGALGNTIYF.

The table lists this clone with a count of one. This sequence joins TRBV2 and TRBJ2-7; a weak D match, TRBD2 (6 bases). The CDR3 extends over 14 amino acids. Germline CDR1 SNHLY, CDR2 FYNNEI. The germline V and J ends were trimmed by 6 bases and 3 bases, with 15 bases remaining between them. CDR3 in DNA: TGTGCCAGCAGGGGGACTCTACAATACTACGAGCAGTACTTC. This codes for CASRGTLQYYEQYF.

This chain links TRBV9 with TRBJ2-1; 7 nucleotides agree with TRBD1. Trimming removed 6 bases from V and 6 bases from J; junction bases left unmatched: 12. Germline loops: CDR1 SGDLS, CDR2 YYNGEE. The CDR3 extends over 15 amino acids. The CDR3 sequence: CASTQGFRAVNEQFF. In DNA form, the CDR3 reads TGTGCCAGCACACAGGGGTTCCGGGCAGTCAATGAGCAGTTCTTC.

The J gene is TRBJ2-5, the V gene TRBV28; 13 nucleotides match TRBD2. The CDR3 length is 14 residues. V dropped 7 bases and J dropped 2; count of bases not matched to a gene: 1. Per germline, CDR1 MDHEN and CDR2 SYDVKM. In DNA form, the CDR3 reads TGTGCCAGCAAGACTAGCGGGGGGCAAGAGACCCAGTACTTC. This translates into CASKTSGGQETQYF. The full variable domain, its missing parts supplied by reference TRBV28 and TRBJ2-5, is DVKVTQSSRYLVKRTGEKVFLECVQDMDHENMFWYRQDPGLGLRLIYFSYDVKMKEKGDIPEGYSVSREKKERFSLILESASTNQTSMYLCASKTSGGQETQYFGPGTRLLVL.

J is TRBJ1-1 and V is TRBV11-2; a possible D gene is TRBD1 (5 bases). This CDR3 has 15 amino acids. Trimming shortened V by 1 base and J by 3 bases, and 12 bases separated the two germline ends. CDR1 and CDR2 (germline): SGHAT, FQNNGV. The CDR3 DNA follows: TGTGCCAGCAGCTTAGCTGGGGGAGGTTACACTGAAGCTTTCTTT. Protein sequence: CASSLAGGGYTEAFF.

The CDR3 reads CASIEDSQTEAFF. Written as DNA, the CDR3 is TGTGCCAGCATCGAGGACAGTCAAACTGAAGCTTTCTTT. The chain recombines TRBV2 with TRBJ1-1, with D possibly matching TRBD1 (6 bases). The CDR3 covers 13 residues. The germline gives CDR1 SNHLY, CDR2 FYNNEI. Trimming took off 7 bases at V and 5 bases at J, with 14 bases between the two ends.

V is TRBV5-1 and J is TRBJ2-7; D gene unclear. Trimming pared 4 bases from V and 1 base from J, leaving 9 bases between. Germline V gives CDR1 SGHRS, CDR2 YFSETQ. The CDR3 length is 13 residues. The DNA of the CDR3 is TGCGCCAGCAGCCTGAGAGATTCCTACGAGCAGTACTTC. Translating gives CASSLRDSYEQYF.

The V and J genes are TRBV13 and TRBJ1-2; D may be TRBD1 (5 bases). Germline V gene sequence: CDR1 PRHDT, CDR2 FYEKMQ (reference sequence). Trimming shortened V by 2 bases and J by 8 bases, and 12 bases separated the two germline ends. The CDR3 extends over 13 amino acids. The CDR3: CASSLQGTMGYTF. The CDR3 nucleotides are TGTGCCAGCAGCTTACAAGGGACTATGGGCTACACCTTC.

The genes are TRBV7-6 and TRBJ2-1; 10 bases fit TRBD2. Germline values: CDR1 SGHVS, CDR2 FNYEAQ. CDR3 length: 16 amino acids. After removal of 5 bases from V and 4 bases from J, the junction contained 8 bases not matched to a gene. Here the CDR3 reads CASSTPLAGVYNEQFF. The CDR3 nucleotides are TGTGCCAGCAGCACACCGCTAGCGGGGGTTTACAATGAGCAGTTCTTC.

The chain is built from TRBV10-2 and TRBJ2-7; tentatively, D is TRBD1 or TRBD2 (5 bases each). Germline CDR1 reads WSHSY; CDR2 reads SAAADI. The V end lost 7 bases, the J end lost 3 bases, and 16 bases lay between the germline ends. CDR3 length equals 14 residues. Here the CDR3 reads CASTPGPRYYEQYF. The CDR3 region has the DNA TGCGCCAGCACTCCGGGACCTCGTTACTACGAGCAGTACTTC.

The rearrangement uses TRBV5-6 and TRBJ2-1; D remains unclear. The V and J ends lost 1 base and 9 bases respectively, with 5 bases between them. Germline assignment: CDR1 SGHDT and CDR2 YYEEEE. This CDR3 has 11 residues. The DNA of the CDR3 is TGTGCCAGCAGCTTGACGCTTGAGCAGTTCTTC. It is translated as CASSLTLEQFF. The variable domain in full, with the rest retrieved from reference TRBV5-6 and TRBJ2-1, is DAGVTQSPTHLIKTRGQQVTLRCSPKSGHDTVSWYQQALGQGPQFIFQYYEEEERQRGNFPDRFSGHQFPNYSSELNVNALLLGDSALYLCASSLTLEQFFGPGTRLTVL.

This sequence joins TRBV5-1 and TRBJ1-6; D is unclear. V was clipped by 0 bases and J by 11 bases, with 9 bases between them. The CDR3 runs 13 residues. Germline-derived CDR1 and CDR2 are SGHRS and YFSETQ. The CDR3 sequence: CASSLEWTTPLHF. The CDR3 coding sequence is TGCGCCAGCAGCTTGGAGTGGACGACACCCCTCCACTTT.

V is TRBV7-9 and J is TRBJ1-1; 7 bases match TRBD1. Per the germline V gene, CDR1 is SEHNR and CDR2 is FQNEAQ (reference sequence). The CDR3 runs 15 residues. J lost 3 bases, V lost 0 bases, and 4 bases had no gene match. The CDR3 nucleotides read TGTGCCAGCAGCTTAGCACAGGGGCTCGACACTGAAGCTTTCTTT. It is translated as CASSLAQGLDTEAFF.